This T cell receptor beta chain is from a study of shared clonotypes between healthy human individuals. Overall study: In total, the donors were a couple of women and a few men aged 18 to 49. Regarding the study as a whole: Since donors were few, the genetic and exposure-history diversity represented was limited. Sequencing depth was expected to influence donor clonotype sharing.

Spread over ten immunoSEQ deep assay plates, unsorted PBMC DNA underwent sequencing. Using immunoSEQ multiplex PCR, the repertoire was profiled, and TCRdb retains in-frame clones only, with some absent. The table has around 450,000 clones, roughly 83% seen once. With respect to this clone: Its matching antigen is unknown.

The germline V and J ends were trimmed by 2 bases and 0 bases, with 12 bases remaining between them. Germline CDR1 is SGHNT and CDR2 is YYREEE (reference sequence). The CDR3 totals 15 residues. V gene TRBV5-4 combines with J gene TRBJ2-7; D is perhaps TRBD1 (6 bases). What was sequenced was PBMCs. The sequence derives from a woman aged 40-49 years in good health. Some clones in this sample may be carry-over from other donors' samples. The CDR3 protein is CASSFSTGPSYEQYF. The CDR3 DNA sequence: TGTGCCAGCAGCTTTTCCACAGGGCCCTCCTACGAGCAGTACTTC. The variable domain in full, completed from reference TRBV5-4 and TRBJ2-7, reads ETGVTQSPTHLIKTRGQQVTLRCSSQSGHNTVSWYQQALGQGPQFIFQYYREEENGRGNFPPRFSGLQFPNYSSELNVNALELDDSALYLCASSFSTGPSYEQYFGPGTRLTVT.